This T cell receptor beta chain appears in the sequencing data of a study of blood T cell repertoires in COVID-19. Background on the study: Both acute and convalescent COVID-19 samples were obtained from the United States, Italy and Spain.

Source study methods: Using reference gene primer amplification, nucleated cell counts were estimated. Some clones are missing from TCRdb's copy, which holds only in-frame ones; the method was immunoSEQ multiplex PCR. That table gives V, J and clone size, and the DNA gave D and trimming. The sample yields around 200,000 clones, 84% seen once. The CDR3 sequence is 17 residues long. Losses at the gene ends were 7 bases for V and 1 base for J; bases not matched to a gene: 11. Germline V gives CDR1 SNHLY, CDR2 FYNNEI. The chain recombines TRBV2 with TRBJ2-3; 10 positions agree with TRBD2. This receptor was obtained from a human donor in a cohort sampled during active COVID-19. The sequencing sample was made of peripheral blood. This CDR3 is CASTGLGLAVGTDTQYF. Written as DNA, the CDR3 is TGTGCCAGCACGGGTCTCGGACTAGCGGTGGGCACAGATACGCAGTATTTT.